The next 20 T cell receptor beta chains were all read from a single sample in a study of blood T cells in healthy people across ages. A J-beta primer mix and a sample-barcoded 5' primer were used in a second PCR of roughly 7 to 12 cycles. MiXCR, applied by TCRdb to the 5' RACE reads, yields one record per CDR3 protein. The sample lists 270,000 or so distinct CDR3 sequences; roughly 26% were seen once. Sample: blood. Every receptor here comes from a woman in her seventies in good health.

This clonotype was seen only a few times. The rearrangement uses TRBV5-1 and TRBJ2-5; 8 bases are shared with TRBD2. The CDR3 spans 16 residues. The ends lost 4 bases at V and 1 base at J; junction bases unmatched: 9. Germline loops: CDR1 SGHRS, CDR2 YFSETQ. The CDR3 loop reads CASSPGFTSGQETQYF. CDR3 nucleotide sequence: TGCGCCAGCAGCCCTGGATTTACTAGCGGCCAAGAGACCCAGTACTTC.

The chain joins TRBV23-1 to TRBJ2-5; weak D call: TRBD1 (6 bases). The DNA end lines up better with TRBJ2-7; the J call may be wrong. TRBV23-1 carries the ORF label, with uncertain function. This CDR3 has 14 residues. The CDR3 nucleotides are TGCGCCAGCAGTCATCATGGGACAAGCTACGAGCAGTACTTC. Translating it yields CASSHHGTSYEQYF.

The rearrangement joins TRBV6-6 to TRBJ2-3, with 10 bases identical to TRBD2. The CDR3 runs 15 residues. Germline V gene lookup returns CDR1 MNHNY and CDR2 SVGAGI (reference sequence). V was pared by 2 bases and J by 6 bases, with 5 bases of the junction left unmatched. CDR3 region: CASSYGLAGVDTQYF. Written as DNA, the CDR3 is TGTGCCAGCAGTTACGGCCTAGCGGGGGTGGATACGCAGTATTTT.

The V call is TRBV5-1, the J call TRBJ1-3; weak D call: TRBD1 (6 bases). CDR1 and CDR2 (germline): SGHRS, YFSETQ. V gave up 4 bases and J gave up 0 bases, with 11 bases separating them. The CDR3 has 15 amino acids. The CDR3 sequence: CASSGGSTSGNTIYF. CDR3 DNA sequence: TGCGCCAGCAGCGGGGGCAGTACCTCTGGAAACACCATATATTTT. The full variable domain, with the rest looked up from reference TRBV5-1 and TRBJ1-3, is KAGVTQTPRYLIKTRGQQVTLSCSPISGHRSVSWYQQTPGQGLQFLFEYFSETQRNKGNFPGRFSGRQFSNSRSEMNVSTLELGDSALYLCASSGGSTSGNTIYFGEGSWLTVV.

As regards this clonotype: The limits of the CDR3 on the DNA are not certain, so only TCRdb's listed CDR3 is given. The J gene is TRBJ2-4, the V gene TRBV6-6; the table gives TRBD1 as D, unverified against the DNA. The CDR3 is 12 amino acids long, termini counted. In germline, CDR1 is MNHNY, CDR2 SVGAGI (reference sequence). CDR3 region: CASSPVGTGTWF.

This sequence joins TRBV11-2 and TRBJ2-1; perhaps TRBD1 as D (6 bases). The closer fit of TRBJ2-5 to the DNA end suggests the J call may be wrong. Germline V gene lookup returns CDR1 SGHAT and CDR2 FQNNGV. The CDR3 runs to 14 residues. This chain's CDR3 is CASSKSGGAETQYF. CDR3 bases: TGTGCCAGCAGCAAAAGTGGGGGCGCAGAGACCCAGTACTTC.

The chain has TRBV20-1 and TRBJ2-5; D is uncertain. The better agreement between TRBJ2-1 and the DNA end casts doubt on the J call. The CDR3 is 11 amino acids. Germline CDR1 is DFQATT and CDR2 is SNEGSKA (reference sequence). CDR3 DNA sequence: TGCAGTGCTCAGGCCCCCAATGAGCAGTTCTTC. Translated, it gives CSAQAPNEQFF.

V is TRBV4-2 and J is TRBJ2-1, with 11 bases identical to TRBD2. The J call could be wrong; TRBJ2-5 is a better fit for the DNA end. This CDR3 spans 15 amino acids. Germline assignment: CDR1 LGHNA and CDR2 YNFKEQ. CDR3 nucleotide sequence: TGTGCCAGCAGCCGAGCGGGACTAGCGGAAGAGACCCAGTACTTC. Protein: CASSRAGLAEETQYF.

V usage is TRBV27 and J usage is TRBJ1-2, with TRBD1 as a possible D gene (5 bases). The CDR3 contains 13 residues. Germline V gives CDR1 MNHEY, CDR2 SMNVEV (reference sequence). Deletions cut 6 bases from V and 4 bases from J, with 12 bases between. CDR3: CASSPTGLYGYTF. The CDR3, as DNA: TGTGCCAGCAGCCCTACAGGCCTCTATGGCTACACCTTC.

This clonotype was observed a handful of times. It may be a read error: a sequence one base away is much more abundant. This chain's CDR3 is CVSSQVGDPYEQYF. The CDR3 DNA follows: TGTGTCAGCAGCCAAGTGGGCGATCCATACGAGCAGTACTTC. The V call is TRBV4-2, the J call TRBJ2-7; no clear D. The germline V gene has CDR1 LGHNA and CDR2 YNFKEQ. The CDR3 consists of 14 residues.

This chain links TRBV9 with TRBJ2-2; TRBD1 is a possible D gene (6 bases). Germline V gives CDR1 SGDLS, CDR2 YYNGEE. V was cut by 6 bases and J by 1 base, with 10 bases left in between. There are 14 residues in the CDR3. The CDR3 loop reads CASTPGQNTGELFF. CDR3 coding DNA: TGTGCCAGCACACCGGGACAGAACACCGGGGAGCTGTTTTTT.

This clonotype was seen only a few times. The chain carries TRBV5-5 and TRBJ2-7; no clear D gene. The CDR3 extends over 14 amino acids. Germline V gives CDR1 SGHKS, CDR2 YYEKEE (reference sequence). Trimming removed 6 bases at V and 1 base at J, with 14 bases between. CDR3 DNA: TGTGCCAGCATCCTGATGATCGGGTCCTACGAGCAGTACTTC. It translates to CASILMIGSYEQYF. Supplemented by reference TRBV5-5 and TRBJ2-7, the full variable domain reads DAGVTQSPTHLIKTRGQQVTLRCSPISGHKSVSWYQQVLGQGPQFIFQYYEKEERGRGNFPDRFSARQFPNYSSELNVNALLLGDSALYLCASILMIGSYEQYFGPGTRLTVT.

The chain couples TRBV6-5 to TRBJ2-5, with 8 bases lining up with TRBD1. CDR1 is MNHEY and CDR2 is SVGAGI in the germline V gene. This CDR3 spans 12 amino acids. Trimming at V came to 6 bases and at J to 5 bases, leaving 2 bases not matched to a gene. Here the CDR3 reads CASRTGGETQYF. The CDR3, as DNA: TGTGCCAGCAGAACAGGGGGGGAGACCCAGTACTTC.

This clonotype was observed a handful of times. The gene calls are TRBV5-1 and TRBJ2-5; 7 bases are a match to TRBD1. V was clipped by 0 bases and J by 11 bases; unmatched bases: 7. Germline values: CDR1 SGHRS, CDR2 YFSETQ. The length of the CDR3 is 13 residues. The DNA of the CDR3 is TGCGCCAGCAGCTTGGAAGTGACAGGGAAGCAGTACTTC. Translation: CASSLEVTGKQYF.

The chain has TRBV11-1 and TRBJ2-7, with D tentatively TRBD1 or TRBD2 (6 bases each). V was trimmed by 7 bases and J by 0 bases, leaving 13 bases between them. The length of the CDR3 is 14 residues. CDR1 and CDR2 (germline): SGHAT, FQDESV (reference sequence). CDR3 in amino acids: CASTSKGGSYEQYF. The CDR3, as DNA: TGTGCCAGCACCTCAAAGGGGGGCTCCTACGAGCAGTACTTC.

V and J are TRBV6-5 and TRBJ2-3; TRBD1 matches 7 bases. This CDR3 is built from 14 residues. V gave up 5 bases and J gave up 5 bases; unmatched junction bases: 7. The germline V gene encodes CDR1 MNHEY and CDR2 SVGAGI. CDR3 nucleotide sequence: TGTGCCAGCAGTCAGGGACAGTTATTAGATACGCAGTATTTT. This codes for CASSQGQLLDTQYF.

This clonotype turned up a few times. The chain joins TRBV5-8 to TRBJ1-4; D is possibly TRBD1 (5 bases). V lost 4 bases and J lost 7, with 14 bases in between. Looked up from germline, CDR1 is SGHTS and CDR2 is YDEGEE. CDR3 length equals 14 residues. This CDR3 reads CASSPPGTREKLFF. The CDR3 DNA follows: TGTGCCAGCAGCCCGCCCGGGACTCGTGAAAAACTGTTTTTT.

The chain employs TRBV12-5 and TRBJ2-5; 11 positions match TRBD2. Unmatched junction bases numbered 3, after V lost 5 bases and J lost 4 bases. The CDR3 spans 14 residues. The germline CDR1 and CDR2 sequences are LGHNT and FRNRAP. DNA of the CDR3: TGTGCTAGTGGTACGGGGACTAGCGGAGAGACCCAGTACTTC. Protein sequence: CASGTGTSGETQYF.

This clonotype was picked up a small number of times. The chain links TRBV5-1 to TRBJ2-7; D not resolved. The CDR3 length is 13 residues. Trimming removed 4 bases from V and 4 bases from J, with 12 bases in between. CDR1 and CDR2 (germline): SGHRS, YFSETQ. CDR3: CASSLEQPYEQYF. In DNA, the CDR3 is TGCGCCAGCAGCCTGGAACAGCCGTACGAGCAGTACTTC.

This clonotype was detected a few times. The CDR3 spells CASRPLAGGTDTQYF. Written as DNA, the CDR3 is TGCGCCAGCAGACCGCTAGCGGGAGGCACAGATACGCAGTATTTT. The V and J genes are TRBV5-1 and TRBJ2-3; the match to TRBD2 covers 10 bases. The CDR3 has 15 amino acids. CDR1 is SGHRS and CDR2 is YFSETQ in the germline V gene. The trim removed 5 bases at V and 1 base at J, leaving 4 bases unmatched.